Listed below are T cell receptor beta chains from one sample, sequenced in a study of shared clonotypes between healthy human individuals. The method was immunoSEQ multiplex PCR; TCRdb's version includes in-frame clones alone and lacks a portion of them. The table lists some 660,000 clones, around 73% of them singletons. The material sequenced was memory CD4+ T cells sorted from blood. The origin of the receptors is a woman between 25 and 40 years old in good health. The CDR3 runs from the conserved cysteine through the conserved F or W. D genes are given only for firm matches. Size tells how often a clone was seen (once, few, many) or the class of an expanded clone, and some rows leave it out.

-	TRBV4-2	TRBJ2-3	-	CASSQGGTDAGRVTQYF	TGTGCCAGCAGCCAAGGAGGGACAGACGCCGGGAGGGTTACGCAGTATTTT
-	TRBV5-1	TRBJ2-2	few	CASSLDRVSTNTGELFF	TGCGCCAGCAGCTTGGACAGGGTTTCCACGAACACCGGGGAGCTGTTTTTT
-	TRBV5-4	TRBJ1-2	-	CASSLGGQGSDYGYTF	TGTGCCAGCAGCTTGGGAGGCCAGGGCTCCGACTATGGCTACACCTTC
-	TRBV6-5	TRBJ2-7	-	CASGTTTYEQYF	TGTGCCAGCGGGACAACTACCTACGAGCAGTACTTC
-	TRBV28	TRBJ2-1	once	CASSSPSIVQFF	TGTGCCAGCAGTTCCCCAAGCATCGTGCAGTTCTTC
TRBD2	TRBV7-9	TRBJ2-7	-	CASSLTSGDYEQYF	TGTGCCAGCAGCTTGACTAGCGGAGACTACGAGCAGTACTTC
TRBD2	TRBV6-6	TRBJ2-1	few	CASSLGEGPHNEQFF	TGTGCCAGCAGTTTGGGGGAGGGGCCCCACAATGAGCAGTTCTTC
TRBD2	TRBV25-1	TRBJ2-1	-	CASSPIGSGIYNEQFF	TGTGCCAGCAGCCCCATCGGTAGCGGGATTTACAATGAGCAGTTCTTC
TRBD1	TRBV6-6	TRBJ2-1	-	CASRMDRDQFF	TGTGCCAGCAGGATGGACAGGGATCAGTTCTTC
-	TRBV28	TRBJ1-3	few	CASSFGRWGSSGNTIYF	TGTGCCAGCAGTTTCGGTCGTTGGGGTTCCTCTGGAAACACCATATATTTT
-	TRBV15	TRBJ1-3	once	CATSRDRPSGNTIYF	TGTGCCACCAGCAGAGACAGACCCTCTGGAAACACCATATATTTT
-	TRBV28	TRBJ1-1	-	CASGTVGGIAFF	TGTGCCAGCGGTACGGTCGGCGGTATCGCTTTCTTT
-	TRBV19	TRBJ2-5	-	CASSMSLGLKTQYF	TGTGCCAGTAGTATGTCGTTAGGGTTAAAGACCCAGTACTTC
-	TRBV11-2	TRBJ2-7	-	CASSRLGASSYEQYF	TGTGCCAGCAGCCGACTTGGGGCTAGCTCCTACGAGCAGTACTTC
-	TRBV25-1	TRBJ1-4	-	CASRDSGHIEKLFF	TGTGCCAGCAGGGACAGTGGGCATATTGAAAAACTGTTTTTT
-	TRBV7-9	TRBJ1-2	-	CASSLGMSGYTF	TGTGCCAGCAGCCTTGGGATGAGTGGCTACACCTTC
-	TRBV5-6	TRBJ2-1	few	CASRRPGPRNEQFF	TGTGCCAGCAGAAGGCCGGGCCCTCGGAATGAGCAGTTCTTC
-	TRBV15	TRBJ1-4	-	CATSREVSLLEKLFF	TGTGCCACCAGCAGAGAGGTCAGCCTCCTTGAAAAACTGTTTTTT
TRBD2	TRBV7-9	TRBJ2-7	few	CASSKRRGLAGEGYEQYF	TGTGCCAGCAGCAAACGCCGTGGACTAGCGGGAGAGGGCTACGAGCAGTACTTC
TRBD2	TRBV5-4	TRBJ2-7	once	CASSLVGLAESISYEQYF	TGTGCCAGCAGCTTGGTCGGACTAGCGGAGTCAATTTCCTACGAGCAGTACTTC
-	TRBV28	TRBJ1-1	-	CASSPSPLGGQNTEAFF	TGTGCCAGCAGCCCCAGTCCGTTGGGGGGACAGAACACTGAAGCTTTCTTT
-	TRBV7-8	TRBJ2-3	-	CASSLARAYADTQYF	TGTGCCAGCAGCTTAGCGAGGGCTTACGCAGATACGCAGTATTTT
-	TRBV5-1	TRBJ1-5	-	CASSLTGDSNQPQHF	TGCGCCAGCAGCTTAACTGGGGATAGCAATCAGCCCCAGCATTTT
TRBD1	TRBV7-3	TRBJ2-7	-	CASSLTGTGSYEQYF	TGTGCCAGCAGCTTAACCGGGACAGGGTCCTACGAGCAGTACTTC
TRBD1	TRBV18	TRBJ2-7	-	CASSPGQNYEQYF	TGTGCCAGCTCACCGGGACAGAATTACGAGCAGTACTTC
-	TRBV18	TRBJ2-7	once	CASSPPAQYYEQYF	TGTGCCAGCTCACCACCGGCACAGTACTACGAGCAGTACTTC
-	TRBV7-9	TRBJ2-3	-	CASSLVLFTRTDTQYF	TGTGCCAGCAGCTTAGTATTGTTCACTCGCACAGATACGCAGTATTTT
TRBD2	TRBV4-1	TRBJ2-1	-	CASSHKGTSGRVEQFF	TGCGCCAGCAGCCATAAGGGGACTAGCGGGAGGGTTGAGCAGTTCTTC
-	TRBV15	TRBJ2-7	once	CATSRGAGATSSYEQYF	TGTGCCACCAGCAGAGGGGCCGGGGCTACCTCCTCCTACGAGCAGTACTTC
-	TRBV7-9	TRBJ2-1	-	CASSSSSAGPNKQFF	TGTGCCAGCAGCTCAAGCTCAGCAGGGCCCAATAAGCAGTTCTTC
-	TRBV19	TRBJ1-5	-	CASSIGYQPQHF	TGTGCCAGTAGTATAGGGTATCAGCCCCAGCATTTT
-	TRBV28	TRBJ2-7	-	CASSFYGGAYEQYF	TGTGCCAGCAGTTTTTATGGCGGAGCCTACGAGCAGTACTTC